This T cell receptor (beta chain) was identified in a study of blood T cell repertoires in COVID-19. For the study at large: The study drew acute and convalescent COVID-19 samples from the United States, Italy and Spain.

Repertoires were generated with immunoSEQ multiplex PCR, while TCRdb's copy carries only in-frame clones and drops some. The data hold almost 200,000 clones, with over 80% observed a single time. Sequencing was done on a sample of peripheral blood. This receptor was obtained from a man in his 60s with COVID-19, enrolled during active disease.

In DNA, the CDR3 is TGTGCTAGTGGTTTGGTAGGCAGGGGGCTGGCGAGCAATCAGCCCCAGCATTTT. It encodes CASGLVGRGLASNQPQHF. The chain uses TRBV12-5 and TRBJ1-5; 8 nucleotides match TRBD1. V lost 0 bases and J lost 1; bases outside the gene matches: 8. The CDR3 length is 18 residues. CDR1 and CDR2 from the germline V gene are LGHNT and FRNRAP.